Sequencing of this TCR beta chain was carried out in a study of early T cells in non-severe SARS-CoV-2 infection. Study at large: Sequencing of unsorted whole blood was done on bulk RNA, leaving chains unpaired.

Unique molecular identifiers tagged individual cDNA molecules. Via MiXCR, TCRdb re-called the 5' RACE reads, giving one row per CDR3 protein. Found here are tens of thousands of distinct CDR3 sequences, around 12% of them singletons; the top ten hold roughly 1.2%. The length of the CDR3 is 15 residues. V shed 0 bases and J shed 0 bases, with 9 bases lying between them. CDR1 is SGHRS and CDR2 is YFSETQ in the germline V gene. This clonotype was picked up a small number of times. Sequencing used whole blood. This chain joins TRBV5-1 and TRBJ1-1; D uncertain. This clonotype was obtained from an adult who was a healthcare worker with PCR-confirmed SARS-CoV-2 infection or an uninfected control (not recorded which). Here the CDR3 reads CASSLVPEMNTEAFF. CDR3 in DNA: TGCGCCAGCAGCTTGGTCCCAGAGATGAACACTGAAGCTTTCTTT.